The text below deals with one T cell receptor beta chain. Each donor had 8 to 10 milliliters of peripheral blood drawn. They isolated at least 6.5 million PBMCs from each sample. This specimen belongs to a study of blood T cells in healthy people across ages. With a J-beta primer mix and a sample-barcoded 5' primer, a second PCR ran about 7 to 11 cycles. Each sample provided no less than 2.5 million CDR3-containing paired-end reads. TCRdb re-called the 5' RACE reads with MiXCR, one entry per CDR3 protein. The sample shows 1,100,000 or so distinct CDR3 sequences, 45% of them seen only once. Germline V gene sequence: CDR1 MNHEY, CDR2 SMNVEV (reference sequence). The CDR3 runs to 16 residues. The J segment lost 5 bases and the V segment lost 0 bases, leaving 2 bases of the junction unmatched.

The rearrangement joins TRBV27 to TRBJ2-2; 11 positions agree with TRBD2. This TCR came from a woman aged 60-70 years in good health. The specimen sequenced was blood. The CDR3, as DNA: TGTGCCAGCAGTTTATCGGGACTAGCGGTTACCGGGGAGCTGTTTTTT. This codes for CASSLSGLAVTGELFF.